This TCR beta chain was observed in a study of blood T cell repertoires in COVID-19. Overall study context: Acute-phase and convalescent COVID-19 samples originated in the United States, Italy and Spain. T cells, B-cell-depleted T cells, or PBMCs supplied cDNA or gDNA.

Trimming removed 3 bases at V and 3 bases at J, with 12 bases between. The CDR3 contains 14 residues. Per germline, CDR1 SGHRS and CDR2 YFSETQ. Original processing methods: Amplified reference gene primers provided the basis for estimating nucleated cell counts. The protocol was immunoSEQ multiplex PCR, while the TCRdb copy is restricted to in-frame clones and leaves out a portion. That table is the source of V, J and clone size, and D and trimming were worked out from the DNA. The sample lists over 120,000 clones; approximately 84% were seen once. The sequence derives from a human donor in a cohort sampled during active COVID-19. The chain combines TRBV5-1 with TRBJ2-5; possibly TRBD1 for D (6 bases). Specimen: peripheral blood. CDR3 loop: CASSSRDTEETQYF. CDR3 in DNA: TGCGCCAGCAGCTCCCGGGACACAGAAGAGACCCAGTACTTC.